Below, 6 T cell receptor beta chains from the same sample are listed, as sequenced in a study of cytomegalovirus exposure and HLA in healthy donors. PCR amplification relied on 60 Vbeta primers (plus 13 Jbeta primers). Produced via immunoSEQ multiplex PCR; TCRdb's table is partial and in-frame only. The table has approximately 59,000 clones, about 78% seen once. Sequenced: PBMCs. The receptor source for this set is a girl aged 5-17 years in good health and CMV-seropositive.

The chain is built from TRBV9 and TRBJ2-2; 8 bases line up with TRBD2. From germline, CDR1 is SGDLS and CDR2 YYNGEE. Trimming cost V 2 bases and J 7 bases; bases outside gene matches: 7. This CDR3 contains 15 residues. The CDR3 DNA is TGTGCCAGCAGCGTCAATAGCGGGGACGTCGGGGAGCTGTTTTTT. This sequence encodes CASSVNSGDVGELFF. The variable domain in full, completed from reference TRBV9 and TRBJ2-2, reads DSGVTQTPKHLITATGQRVTLRCSPRSGDLSVYWYQQSLDQGLQFLIQYYNGEERAKGNILERFSAQQFPDLHSELNLSSLELGDSALYFCASSVNSGDVGELFFGEGSRLTVL.

The chain has TRBV7-9 and TRBJ2-1; TRBD1 aligns across 8 bases. This CDR3 is 15 amino acids long. The germline gives CDR1 SEHNR, CDR2 FQNEAQ (reference sequence). V shed 6 bases and J 2 bases; nucleotides not matched to a gene: 6. In DNA, the CDR3 is TGTGCCAGCAGTTACGGACAGGGAGCCTACAATGAGCAGTTCTTC. Its translation is CASSYGQGAYNEQFF.

There are a few counts of this clone. The chain links TRBV5-4 to TRBJ2-7; tentatively, D is TRBD2 (6 bases). Trimming cost V 2 bases and J 4 bases, with 10 bases left between them. The germline CDR1 and CDR2 sequences are SGHNT and YYREEE (reference sequence). The CDR3 consists of 13 residues. The chain's CDR3 is CASSFGTLYEQYF. CDR3 sequence (DNA): TGTGCCAGCAGCTTCGGGACTCTATACGAGCAGTACTTC.

The gene calls are TRBV28 and TRBJ2-7; D is ambiguous. V was shortened by 5 bases and J by 2 bases, with 16 bases between the two germline ends. The CDR3 has 15 residues. Germline V lookup: CDR1 MDHEN, CDR2 SYDVKM. The CDR3: CASSPPGRKTYEQYF. CDR3 DNA: TGTGCCAGCAGTCCCCCCGGCAGGAAGACCTACGAGCAGTACTTC.

This clone has just a few counts. This chain links TRBV7-6 with TRBJ2-5; D is uncertain. The CDR3 covers 12 residues. Trimming cost V 2 bases and J 3 bases, with 4 bases left between them. CDR1 SGHVS and CDR2 FNYEAQ come from the germline V gene. This CDR3 is CASSLSEETQYF. The CDR3 coding sequence is TGTGCCAGCAGCTTATCAGAAGAGACCCAGTACTTC.

This chain links TRBV4-1 with TRBJ2-3, with D perhaps TRBD2 (6 bases). CDR1 is MGHRA and CDR2 is YSYEKL in the germline V gene. V was clipped by 4 bases and J by 2 bases, with 19 bases between them. The CDR3 has 17 residues. This CDR3 is CASSLPKGILATDTQYF. The CDR3 coding sequence is TGCGCCAGCAGCCTTCCAAAAGGGATACTAGCCACAGATACGCAGTATTTT.